The next 7 T cell receptor beta chains were all read from a single sample in a study of blood T cell repertoires in COVID-19. Libraries were prepared by immunoSEQ multiplex PCR; TCRdb keeps only in-frame clonotypes and omits some of them. The sample carries nearly 350,000 clones, 87% recorded once. Sequencing was performed on PBMCs or T cells enriched from blood (not recorded which). The receptor source for this set is a woman aged 30 to 39 who had recovered from COVID-19.

This chain uses TRBV10-3 with TRBJ2-5; 7 positions match TRBD1. CDR1 ENHRY and CDR2 SYGVKD come from the germline V gene. V dropped 2 bases and J dropped 3; count of bases not matched to a gene: 0. This CDR3 contains 13 residues. As DNA, the CDR3 is TGTGCCATCAGTGAGGACAGGGAAGAGACCCAGTACTTC. It specifies CAISEDREETQYF.

This sequence joins TRBV29-1 and TRBJ1-1, with D unclear. Germline V gives CDR1 SQVTM, CDR2 ANQGSEA. Trimming pared 1 base from V and 0 bases from J, leaving 6 bases between. This CDR3 has 13 residues. The CDR3 here is CSVEGRLNTEAFF. CDR3 DNA: TGCAGCGTTGAAGGTCGGTTGAACACTGAAGCTTTCTTT.

As to this clone: This CDR3 is also generated by other DNA sequences in the sample. The chain is built from TRBV28 and TRBJ1-3; 7 positions match TRBD1. With 4 bases clipped from V and 2 bases from J, the junction kept 2 bases outside the gene matches. From germline, CDR1 is MDHEN and CDR2 SYDVKM. This CDR3 spans 14 amino acids. CDR3 nucleotides: TGTGCCAGCAGTTCGACAGGGACTGGAAACACCATATATTTT. It yields the protein CASSSTGTGNTIYF.

This chain joins TRBV5-1 and TRBJ1-1; D is perhaps TRBD1 (6 bases). The CDR3 loop spans 13 amino acids. CDR1 is SGHRS and CDR2 is YFSETQ in the germline V gene. Deletions cut 1 base from V and 7 bases from J, with 11 bases between. The DNA for the CDR3 is TGCGCCAGCAGCTTGAGGCAGGGGAATGAAGCTTTCTTT. This codes for CASSLRQGNEAFF. The full variable domain, completed using reference TRBV5-1 and TRBJ1-1, is KAGVTQTPRYLIKTRGQQVTLSCSPISGHRSVSWYQQTPGQGLQFLFEYFSETQRNKGNFPGRFSGRQFSNSRSEMNVSTLELGDSALYLCASSLRQGNEAFFGQGTRLTVV.

The rearrangement uses TRBV5-6 and TRBJ1-1; the D gene is possibly TRBD1 (5 bases). The CDR3 is made up of 16 amino acids. CDR1 is SGHDT and CDR2 is YYEEEE in the germline V gene. V was pared by 5 bases and J by 4 bases, with 21 bases between. The CDR3 protein is CASRNDSARVGTEAFF. CDR3 DNA sequence: TGTGCCAGCAGAAACGACTCGGCCAGGGTGGGCACTGAAGCTTTCTTT.

V is TRBV2 and J is TRBJ1-2; D ambiguous. CDR3 length: 13 amino acids. Trimming pared 5 bases from V and 2 bases from J, leaving 9 bases between. Germline V CDR1 and CDR2: SNHLY, FYNNEI. CDR3 sequence: CASSPGENYGYTF. The DNA of the CDR3 is TGTGCCAGCAGTCCCGGGGAAAACTATGGCTACACCTTC.

J is TRBJ2-1 and V is TRBV25-1, with D possibly being TRBD1 (6 bases). The CDR3 contains 13 residues. CDR1 and CDR2 from the germline V gene are MGHDK and SYGVNS. The V end was cut by 7 bases, the J end by 8 bases, with 15 bases between. CDR3 in DNA: TGTGCCAGCACTTTGGTAGCAGGGGATGAGCAGTTCTTC. This translates into CASTLVAGDEQFF.